This entry concerns a single T cell receptor (beta chain). The data belong to a study of sequential checkpoint blockade in melanoma. On the study more broadly: Each arm's sequence ended with maintenance nivolumab.

Treatment specified: randomized to nivolumab then ipilimumab (arm A) or the reverse (arm B). Germline CDR1 and CDR2: LNHDA and SQIVND (reference sequence). This CDR3 has 16 amino acids. V dropped 5 bases and J dropped 4 bases, with 15 bases sitting between them. The data were produced by immunoSEQ multiplex PCR, yet TCRdb's version contains in-frame clones alone and is incomplete. Here the sample spans about 28,000 clones, nearly 85% being singletons. The receptor's source is a human donor with melanoma. Sequenced here: CD8+ T cells sorted from blood (inferred from file names), sampled from a patient given nivolumab and ipilimumab in sequence. This chain connects TRBV19 to TRBJ1-6; the D gene is possibly TRBD1 (6 bases). CDR3 in DNA: TGTGCCAGTAGTGCAAATTGGGGGCTATATAATTCACCCCTCCACTTT. Residues: CASSANWGLYNSPLHF.